This record covers a single T cell receptor beta chain. This sample was included in a study of blood T cell repertoires in COVID-19. Study-level information: COVID-19 samples, acute and convalescent, were from the United States, Italy and Spain. T cells, B-cell-depleted T cells, or PBMCs supplied cDNA or gDNA.

Original analysis: Nucleated cell counts were estimated from reference gene primer amplification. Data came from immunoSEQ multiplex PCR; TCRdb stores just in-frame clones and leaves some out. Clone size and the V and J calls come from that table; the DNA yielded D and trimming. The repertoire consists of about 260,000 clones, with 70% to 90% occurring once and the leading ten covering under 2.5%. The CDR3 is 12 residues long. Germline-derived CDR1 and CDR2 are WSHSY and SAAADI. After removal of 6 bases from V and 7 bases from J, the junction contained 2 bases not matched to a gene. The clonotype was recovered from a man in his thirties or forties with active or convalescent COVID-19. The chain recombines TRBV10-2 with TRBJ1-4, with TRBD1 matching over 7 bases. Sample: peripheral blood. CDR3 loop: CASSPGGEKLFF. The CDR3 DNA reads as TGCGCCAGCAGCCCAGGGGGTGAAAAACTGTTTTTT.